A single sample is the source of the 26 T cell receptor beta chains below, sequenced in a study of vaccination and CD4 T cells after COVID-19 (dated by TCRdb to about 2022). According to the study, the label for this sample's treatment or condition signals: roughly 11-day PBMC culture with coronavirus spike peptide pools or control peptides (ViraFEST assay). Their target antigens are unknown. Libraries were constructed by PCR. For sequencing, an Illumina iSeq 100 was employed. At the Johns Hopkins FTIC core, DNA from the cultured CD4+ T cells underwent TCR sequencing with the Oncomine TCR Beta short-read assay. Using fastp at Q25 and MiXCR, TCRdb reprocessed the public reads and kept productive beta chains. Each record represents a unique CDR3 protein, reported with the most common genes and DNA among its rows. The sample table holds about 26,000 distinct CDR3 sequences, of which around 66% were seen once. Of the sample, about 4.9% is held by the ten largest clones.

Sample: CD4+ T cells from blood, cultured in vitro. All receptors come from a human donor who had recovered from COVID-19.

The J gene is TRBJ2-5, the V gene TRBV7-9, with 8 positions matching TRBD2. Germline lookup yields CDR1 SEHNR and CDR2 FQNEAQ (reference sequence). V lost 0 bases, J lost 4 bases, and 4 bases stayed unmatched. The CDR3 runs to 15 residues. DNA for the CDR3: TGTGCCAGCAGCTTAGCGAGGAGCGGGAGAGAGACCCAGTACTTC. This translates into CASSLARSGRETQYF.

V usage is TRBV20-1 and J usage is TRBJ1-6; the D is unclear. Germline V CDR1 and CDR2: DFQATT, SNEGSKA (reference sequence). This CDR3 comprises 12 residues. The V end was cut by 3 bases, the J end by 2 bases, with 2 bases between. CDR3 sequence reads: CSASTYNSPLHF. DNA for the CDR3: TGCAGTGCTAGTACCTATAATTCACCCCTCCACTTT.

This chain joins TRBV19 and TRBJ1-5; the D is unclear. V was shortened by 5 bases and J by 8 bases, with 10 bases between the two germline ends. This CDR3 region has 12 residues. Germline V gene data show CDR1 as LNHDA and CDR2 as SQIVND (reference sequence). CDR3 loop: CASSQIQEPQHF. Here the CDR3 DNA reads TGTGCCAGTAGTCAGATCCAGGAGCCCCAGCATTTT.

This chain uses TRBV29-1 with TRBJ1-6; D gene unclear. Trimming shortened V by 2 bases and J by 7 bases, and 12 bases separated the two germline ends. Per the germline V gene, CDR1 is SQVTM and CDR2 is ANQGSEA. The CDR3 runs to 14 residues. CDR3 in amino acids: CSVEPLGKNSPLHF. For the CDR3, the DNA is TGCAGCGTTGAACCCCTAGGCAAGAATTCACCCCTCCACTTT.

CDR3 coding DNA: TGTGCCAGCAGCTCCGGGTCTACCGGAAACACCATATATTTT. It codes for CASSSGSTGNTIYF. The chain recombines TRBV7-9 with TRBJ1-3; D is unresolved. CDR3 size: 14 residues. Germline CDR1 is SEHNR and CDR2 is FQNEAQ (reference sequence). V lost 4 bases and J 4 bases, leaving 11 bases between the germline ends.

This clonotype has only a few counts. The chain combines TRBV20-1 with TRBJ1-5, with D perhaps TRBD1 (5 bases). The CDR3 extends over 14 amino acids. Trimming cost V 5 bases and J 9 bases, with 20 bases left between them. The germline gives CDR1 DFQATT, CDR2 SNEGSKA (reference sequence). The chain's CDR3 is CSAWTPDGRGPQHF. CDR3 nucleotide sequence: TGCAGTGCTTGGACCCCGGACGGTAGGGGGCCCCAGCATTTT.

This rearrangement joins TRBV10-3 to TRBJ2-7, with D maybe TRBD2 (7 bases). This CDR3 has 14 residues. The germline V gene encodes CDR1 ENHRY and CDR2 SYGVKD. Trimming left V 8 bases short and J 2 bases short, with 16 bases between. DNA for the CDR3: TGTGCCATCGGTAAGGGGGAGGGGACCTACGAGCAGTACTTC. The encoded protein is CAIGKGEGTYEQYF.

This clonotype is labeled as medium-sized. This chain joins TRBV2 and TRBJ2-7; 14 bases match TRBD2. Germline-derived CDR1 and CDR2 are SNHLY and FYNNEI. The CDR3 has 18 residues. J gave up 4 bases and V 3 bases, and 11 bases lay outside the gene matches. The CDR3 DNA is TGTGCCAGCAGTGACCTGGGCAGGGGACTAGCGGGAGTGTACGAGCAGTACTTC. Protein sequence: CASSDLGRGLAGVYEQYF.

This rearrangement joins TRBV27 to TRBJ1-4, with no clear D. From germline, CDR1 is MNHEY and CDR2 SMNVEV (reference sequence). V lost 6 bases, J lost 3 bases, and 17 bases lay in between. The CDR3 contains 16 residues. CDR3 loop: CASRVDASIANEKLFF. The CDR3 DNA reads TGTGCCAGCAGAGTCGACGCCAGCATAGCTAATGAAAAACTGTTTTTT. The variable domain in full, completed from reference TRBV27 and TRBJ1-4, reads EAQVTQNPRYLITVTGKKLTVTCSQNMNHEYMSWYRQDPGLGLRQIYYSMNVEVTDKGDVPEGYKVSRKEKRNFPLILESPSPNQTSLYFCASRVDASIANEKLFFGSGTQLSVL.

The V gene is TRBV24-1, the J gene TRBJ2-3; no clear D gene. V lost 5 bases and J 2 bases, leaving 19 bases between the germline ends. CDR3 length: 17 residues. Germline CDR1 KGHDR, CDR2 SFDVKD. The CDR3 here is CATSGLNGHLSTDTQYF. The DNA for the CDR3 is TGTGCCACCAGTGGATTGAACGGTCACCTTTCCACAGATACGCAGTATTTT.

This clonotype was counted only a few times. This sequence joins TRBV6-1 and TRBJ2-5; D is undetermined. Trimming pared 10 bases from V and 5 bases from J, leaving 20 bases between. Germline values: CDR1 MNHNS, CDR2 SASEGT. The CDR3 runs to 14 residues. As DNA, the CDR3 is TGTGCCACGGGCCGTCTGCTCCCCGTTGAGACCCAGTACTTC. It codes for CATGRLLPVETQYF.

The rearrangement links TRBV28 to TRBJ1-3; no firm D call. CDR1 and CDR2 (germline): MDHEN, SYDVKM. V was trimmed by 2 bases and J by 0 bases, leaving 2 bases between them. The CDR3 totals 13 residues. The CDR3 DNA reads TGTGCCAGCAGTTTAACCTCTGGAAACACCATATATTTT. It is translated as CASSLTSGNTIYF.

The chain recombines TRBV6-5 with TRBJ2-1; no reliable D call. The CDR3 is made up of 11 amino acids. Trimming left V 4 bases short and J 4 bases short, with 2 bases between. CDR1 is MNHEY, CDR2 SVGAGI, per germline. DNA of the CDR3: TGTGCCAGCAGTTTGTACAATGAGCAGTTCTTC. Translation: CASSLYNEQFF.

Here the CDR3 reads CASSSTRGAAYGYTF. CDR3 bases: TGTGCCAGCAGTTCGACAAGGGGAGCGGCCTATGGCTACACCTTC. The chain uses TRBV27 and TRBJ1-2, with D perhaps matching TRBD1 (5 bases). V was pared by 4 bases and J by 4 bases, with 16 bases between. The germline V gene encodes CDR1 MNHEY and CDR2 SMNVEV (reference sequence). The CDR3 loop spans 15 amino acids.

The genes are TRBV11-2 and TRBJ2-1, with D hard to call. The CDR3 runs 14 residues. Germline CDR1 is SGHAT and CDR2 is FQNNGV. Trimming took off 1 base at V and 4 bases at J, with 8 bases between the two ends. CDR3 in amino acids: CASSLGLGYNEQFF. The CDR3 nucleotides are TGTGCCAGCAGCTTAGGGCTAGGGTACAATGAGCAGTTCTTC.

The chain joins TRBV7-9 to TRBJ1-6; D is perhaps TRBD1 (5 bases). Germline V gene lookup returns CDR1 SEHNR and CDR2 FQNEAQ (reference sequence). V was pared by 1 base and J by 2 bases, with 6 bases between. This CDR3 has 15 residues. CDR3 protein: CASSLGQTYNSPLHF. The CDR3, as DNA: TGTGCCAGCAGCTTAGGACAGACCTATAATTCACCCCTCCACTTT.

The chain recombines TRBV6-5 with TRBJ2-7; no reliable D call. Germline V gene sequence: CDR1 MNHEY, CDR2 SVGAGI. Trimming took off 4 bases at V and 6 bases at J, with 16 bases between the two ends. The CDR3 is made up of 14 amino acids. CDR3 loop: CASSSDRPGREQYF. The CDR3 DNA reads as TGTGCCAGCAGTTCCGACCGACCGGGTCGCGAGCAGTACTTC.

This clonotype was found a few times. The chain recombines TRBV7-2 with TRBJ2-5, with D uncertain. The CDR3 spans 14 residues. Deletions cut 7 bases from V and 1 base from J, with 13 bases between. Germline CDR1 is SGHTA and CDR2 is FQGNSA. CDR3 region: CASTIRPAQETQYF. In DNA form, the CDR3 reads TGTGCCAGCACCATTAGACCTGCCCAAGAGACCCAGTACTTC.

This clonotype was observed a few times. The gene calls are TRBV11-3 and TRBJ1-1; TRBD1 is a possible D gene (5 bases). The CDR3 length is 13 residues. Trimming shortened V by 5 bases and J by 0 bases, and 7 bases separated the two germline ends. Germline V gene lookup returns CDR1 SGHNT and CDR2 YENEEA. CDR3 residues: CASSPGVNTEAFF. CDR3 bases: TGTGCCAGCAGCCCGGGGGTGAACACTGAAGCTTTCTTT.

Only a few counts were recorded for this clonotype. The chain uses TRBV19 and TRBJ1-2; 8 nucleotides align to TRBD1. Germline values: CDR1 LNHDA, CDR2 SQIVND (reference sequence). This CDR3 has 15 residues. The trim removed 5 bases at V and 4 bases at J, leaving 9 bases unmatched. The CDR3 nucleotides read TGTGCCAGTAGTGACAGGGACAGGCTCAGCTATGGCTACACCTTC. It is translated as CASSDRDRLSYGYTF.

The genes are TRBV19 and TRBJ1-2, with 10 bases identical to TRBD1. The CDR3 totals 13 residues. V trimming: 7 bases; J trimming: 5 bases; junction bases outside the gene matches: 4. Germline V gene lookup returns CDR1 LNHDA and CDR2 SQIVND (reference sequence). CDR3 nucleotides: TGTGCCAGTACGGACAGGGGGGTATATGGCTACACCTTC. Residues: CASTDRGVYGYTF.

The V and J genes are TRBV20-1 and TRBJ1-1; TRBD1 aligns across 7 bases. The CDR3 runs 14 residues. The germline V gene has CDR1 DFQATT and CDR2 SNEGSKA (reference sequence). V shed 6 bases and J 0 bases; nucleotides not matched to a gene: 7. DNA of the CDR3: TGCAGTGCCCTGAGGGACAGCCTGAACACTGAAGCTTTCTTT. Its translation is CSALRDSLNTEAFF.

The V gene is TRBV6-2 or TRBV6-3, the J gene TRBJ2-6; D is unclear. The CDR3 is 17 amino acids. Germline V gene data show CDR1 as MNHEY and CDR2 as SVGEGT. The germline V and J ends were trimmed by 6 bases and 0 bases, with 15 bases remaining between them. CDR3 amino acids: CASSPWISNSGANVLTF. The CDR3 DNA sequence: TGTGCCAGCAGCCCCTGGATCTCCAACTCTGGGGCCAACGTCCTGACTTTC.

This clonotype was counted between two and nine times. This chain connects TRBV12-3 or TRBV12-4 to TRBJ1-1; no clear D. This CDR3 contains 11 residues. V was cut by 6 bases and J by 5 bases, with 7 bases left in between. Here the CDR3 reads CASRRTTEAFF. For the CDR3, the DNA is TGTGCCAGCAGAAGAACGACTGAAGCTTTCTTT.

The CDR3 DNA reads as TGTGCCAGCAGCCGGACAGTATCCTATGGCTACACCTTC. Translating it yields CASSRTVSYGYTF. V is TRBV27 and J is TRBJ1-2; TRBD1 might be the D (6 bases). CDR1 and CDR2 (germline): MNHEY, SMNVEV (reference sequence). This CDR3 is 13 amino acids long. V dropped 6 bases and J dropped 4 bases, with 12 bases sitting between them.

Comments on this clonotype: The junction and the germline gene differ at one end; a read error may be behind it. V is TRBV11-2 and J is TRBJ1-6, with TRBD1 as a possible D gene (5 bases). Germline CDR1 reads SGHAT; CDR2 reads FQNNGV. The CDR3 is 14 residues long. The DNA for the CDR3 is TGTGCCAGCAGCTTACGGGGCTATAATTCACCCTTCCACTTT. Its protein product is CASSLRGYNSPFHF.